This section outlines one TCR beta chain sequence together with its context. What it recognizes is unknown. An end of the junction differs from the germline gene, which may be a read error. The CDR3 contains 12 residues. The V gene's germline CDR1 is SGHTA and CDR2 FQGTGA. It was genomic DNA that served as the template for profiling TCR beta VDJ and CDR3. Each CDR3 protein is one row after TCRdb ran MiXCR on the reads. The table lists 200,000 to 250,000 distinct CDR3 sequences, 40% to 60% of them singletons. Flow cytometry had shown expanded CD8+CD57+ cells in the patients chosen for sequencing. This entry comes from a study of CD8+CD57+ T cells in acquired aplastic anemia. Study-level information: Sorted CD4+ plus CD8+ cells gave DNA averaging 3.2 ug. Findings of the study overall: The same twenty-nine CD8+ CDR3 sequences occurred in patients and in controls.

The V and J genes are TRBV7-3 and TRBJ2-2, with D possibly matching TRBD2 (5 bases). Sequenced input: sorted CD4+, CD8+, or CD8+CD57+ T cells (not recorded which) from PBMCs. The TCR was taken from a human donor with aplastic anemia. CDR3 bases: TGTGCCAGCAGCAAGGGAGCCGGGGAGCTGGTTTTT. It specifies CASSKGAGELVF. Drawing the rest from reference TRBV7-3 and TRBJ2-2, the complete variable domain is GAGVSQTPSNKVTEKGKYVELRCDPISGHTALYWYRQSLGQGPEFLIYFQGTGAADDSGLPNDRFFAVRPEGSVSTLKIQRTERGDSAVYLCASSKGAGELVFGEGSRLTVL.